This T cell receptor (beta chain) was sequenced during a study of CD8+ T cells in alopecia areata. Trimming cost V 1 base and J 2 bases, with 17 bases left between them. The CDR3 contains 16 residues. Germline values: CDR1 SQVTM, CDR2 ANQGSEA. Documented treatment: oral pan-JAK inhibitor, 5-10 mg twice daily. cDNA serving as the sequencing template came from extracted, reverse transcribed RNA. The protocol was immunoSEQ multiplex PCR, while the TCRdb copy is restricted to in-frame clones and leaves out a portion. Altogether some 150,000 clones are present, about 88% being singletons, with the ten largest covering over 10%.

The rearrangement joins TRBV29-1 to TRBJ1-2; unclear D gene. The source is a human donor with alopecia areata. Specimen: CD8+ T cells sorted from blood, collected at week 4, from a patient treated with tofacitinib. This chain's CDR3 is CSVEGTPEPQNYGYTF. CDR3 nucleotide sequence: TGCAGCGTTGAAGGAACACCCGAACCACAAAACTATGGCTACACCTTC.